These 10 T cell receptor beta chains originate from one sample sequenced in a study of prognosis after radiotherapy for stage I lung cancer. Genomic DNA was subjected to two-round multiplex PCR for amplification of TCR beta CDR3. First-round PCR used primers specific to each TRBV and TRBJ gene. TCRdb redid the calling of the multiplex PCR reads with MiXCR, one entry per CDR3 protein. The sample consists of 20,000 to 25,000 distinct CDR3 sequences, around 45% of them appearing once. Sequences were derived from PBMCs, sampled before or after stereotactic body radiation therapy (not recorded which). These receptors were obtained from a donor over 45 with non-small cell lung cancer.

J is TRBJ2-6 and V is TRBV19; the D is unclear. The CDR3 is 15 amino acids. Germline V lookup: CDR1 LNHDA, CDR2 SQIVND (reference sequence). V lost 4 bases and J 4 bases, leaving 11 bases between the germline ends. CDR3 protein: CASSNLAAGANVLTF. CDR3 in DNA: TGTGCCAGTAGTAATCTGGCGGCCGGGGCCAACGTCCTGACTTTC. Complete variable domain (other parts from reference TRBV19 and TRBJ2-6): DGGITQSPKYLFRKEGQNVTLSCEQNLNHDAMYWYRQDPGQGLRLIYYSQIVNDFQKGDIAEGYSVSREKKESFPLTVTSAQKNPTAFYLCASSNLAAGANVLTFGAGSRLTVL.

This clonotype has a count of ten or more. This chain uses TRBV7-9 with TRBJ1-3; D gene unclear. This CDR3 region has 12 residues. Germline V lookup: CDR1 SEHNR, CDR2 FQNEAQ (reference sequence). Trimming pared 5 bases from V and 1 base from J, leaving 3 bases between. CDR3 loop: CASSQSGNTIYF. The CDR3 nucleotides are TGTGCCAGCAGCCAATCTGGAAACACCATATATTTT.

This clonotype was detected ten times or more. The chain links TRBV20-1 to TRBJ2-1; no reliable D call. Germline CDR1 and CDR2: DFQATT and SNEGSKA (reference sequence). Between the trimmed V and J ends, which lost 5 bases and 0 bases, there was a span of 11 bases. The CDR3 has 14 residues. The CDR3 DNA reads as TGCAGTGCTGAAATGGCGAGCTCCTACAATGAGCAGTTCTTC. Protein product: CSAEMASSYNEQFF.

Concerning this clonotype itself: A far larger clone is one base from this, pointing to a likely read error. The V and J genes are TRBV6-2 or TRBV6-3 and TRBJ1-1; a weak D match, TRBD1 (6 bases). CDR3 length equals 14 residues. CDR1 and CDR2 from the germline V gene are MNHEY and SVGEGT. The CDR3 coding sequence is TGTGCCACCAAAAAGAGACTCCGGGACACTGAAGCTCTCTTT. This codes for CATKKRLRDTEALF.

This clonotype was counted at least ten times. This chain connects TRBV27 to TRBJ2-1, with D hard to call. Trimming removed 4 bases at V and 5 bases at J, with 15 bases between. Germline V gene data show CDR1 as MNHEY and CDR2 as SMNVEV (reference sequence). This CDR3 is built from 15 residues. Written as DNA, the CDR3 is TGTGCCAGCAGTTCGACCGCAGAACTCGACAATGAGCAGTTCTTC. Its translation is CASSSTAELDNEQFF.

This clonotype was seen many times. V usage is TRBV2 and J usage is TRBJ1-4; D is unresolved. The CDR3 contains 12 residues. Trimming removed 3 bases from V and 11 bases from J, with 10 bases in between. CDR1 is SNHLY and CDR2 is FYNNEI in the germline V gene. CDR3 in DNA: TGTGCCAGCAGTGATGAAGCCCCTAAACTGTTTTTT. Its translation: CASSDEAPKLFF.

The CDR3 sequence: CASSESRKETQYF. Written as DNA, the CDR3 is TGTGCCAGCAGTGAGTCACGTAAAGAGACCCAGTACTTC. The chain has TRBV6-2 or TRBV6-3 and TRBJ2-5, with unresolved D. The CDR3 is made up of 13 amino acids. The ends were cut back, 5 bases at V and 3 bases at J, with 10 bases in the middle. Germline V gives CDR1 MNHEY, CDR2 SVGEGT.

This clonotype was detected many times. The chain recombines TRBV9 with TRBJ2-2; D is undetermined. Germline assignment: CDR1 SGDLS and CDR2 YYNGEE. V was pared by 0 bases and J by 2 bases, with 5 bases between. The CDR3 length is 14 residues. The CDR3 coding sequence is TGTGCCAGCAGCGTAGTCCTAAACACCGGGGAGCTGTTTTTT. Protein sequence: CASSVVLNTGELFF. Full variable domain (outside the CDR3, taken from reference TRBV9 and TRBJ2-2): DSGVTQTPKHLITATGQRVTLRCSPRSGDLSVYWYQQSLDQGLQFLIQYYNGEERAKGNILERFSAQQFPDLHSELNLSSLELGDSALYFCASSVVLNTGELFFGEGSRLTVL.

For this clonotype: A read error may account for a junction end that differs from germline. The rearrangement links TRBV12-3 or TRBV12-4 to TRBJ1-2; no clear D gene. The CDR3 sequence is 15 residues long. CDR3 in amino acids: CASSSTVTVGHGCTF. CDR3 sequence (DNA): TGTGCCAGCAGCTCTACAGTGACGGTAGGCCACGGCTGCACCTTC.

The chain joins TRBV11-2 to TRBJ2-7; 10 nucleotides match TRBD2. Looked up from germline, CDR1 is SGHAT and CDR2 is FQNNGV. The CDR3 sequence is 15 residues long. Trimming at V came to 4 bases and at J to 5 bases, leaving 8 bases not matched to a gene. CDR3 sequence reads: CASSSPSGRADEQYF. For the CDR3, the DNA is TGTGCCAGCAGCTCACCTAGCGGGAGAGCGGACGAGCAGTACTTC.